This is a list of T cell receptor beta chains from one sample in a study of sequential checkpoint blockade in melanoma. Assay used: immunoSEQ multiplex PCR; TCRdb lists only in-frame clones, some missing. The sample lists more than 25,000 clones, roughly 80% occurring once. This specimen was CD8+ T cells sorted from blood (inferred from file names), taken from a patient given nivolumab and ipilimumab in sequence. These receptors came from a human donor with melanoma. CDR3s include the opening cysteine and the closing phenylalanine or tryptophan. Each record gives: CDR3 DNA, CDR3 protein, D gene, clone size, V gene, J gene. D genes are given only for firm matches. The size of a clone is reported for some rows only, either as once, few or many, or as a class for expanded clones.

TGTGCCAGCAGTTACTCAGCGCCAGGAGGGCACTCACCCCTCCACTTT	CASSYSAPGGHSPLHF	.	few	TRBV6-5	TRBJ1-6
TGTGCCAGCAGCGCGGGACTAGCGGGGGCCATCTACGAGCAGTACTTC	CASSAGLAGAIYEQYF	TRBD2	.	TRBV7-2	TRBJ2-7
TGTGCCAGCACTAAAGAGGGGGCTTGGAACGAGCAGTACTTC	CASTKEGAWNEQYF	TRBD1	few	TRBV6-1	TRBJ2-7
TGTGCCAGTAAGGTAGGACAGGAGACCTACGAGCAGTACTTC	CASKVGQETYEQYF	TRBD1	.	TRBV19	TRBJ2-7
TGTGCCAGCAGCCTGGGACAGGGCTTTGGCTACACCTTC	CASSLGQGFGYTF	TRBD1	.	TRBV27	TRBJ1-2
TGTGCCAGCAGTTACTCGGGACAGGGCGCCGGGGAGCTGTTTTTT	CASSYSGQGAGELFF	TRBD1	.	TRBV6-5	TRBJ2-2
TGTGCCAGCAGCTTAGTAGGGGGAACCGGGGAGCTGTTTTTT	CASSLVGGTGELFF	.	once	TRBV11-2	TRBJ2-2
TGTGCCAGCCAAGGGGGACAGTCTCAACGAACTTACAATGAGCAGTTCTTC	CASQGGQSQRTYNEQFF	TRBD1	.	TRBV11-1	TRBJ2-1
TGTGCCAGCAGGGGACAGGACTCTGGGGCCAACGTCCTGACTTTC	CASRGQDSGANVLTF	TRBD1	.	TRBV28	TRBJ2-6
TGTGCCAGCAGCCTTACTAGCGGGAGAGACAATGAGCAGTTCTTC	CASSLTSGRDNEQFF	TRBD2	.	TRBV28	TRBJ2-1
TGTGCCAGCAGCTTAGAACTCAATGAGCAGTTCTTC	CASSLELNEQFF	.	.	TRBV7-8	TRBJ2-1
TGCAGCGTTGAGTCTTTCACAGATACGCAGTATTTT	CSVESFTDTQYF	.	.	TRBV29-1	TRBJ2-3
TGTGCCAGCACCCTATTTGGGGACGGGGGAGCGAAAAACATTCAGTACTTC	CASTLFGDGGAKNIQYF	.	.	TRBV7-2	TRBJ2-4
TGTGCCAGCAGCACGACAGGAAAAGCTTTCTTT	CASSTTGKAFF	.	.	TRBV7-6	TRBJ1-1
TGCGCCAGCAGCCAATCTTGGCGGGCGGGGGGAGACAATGAGCAGTTCTTC	CASSQSWRAGGDNEQFF	TRBD2	.	TRBV4-3	TRBJ2-1
TGTGCCTGGAGTGTTGGAGGCAGCTCCTACGAGCAGTACTTC	CAWSVGGSSYEQYF	.	.	TRBV30	TRBJ2-7
TGTGCCAGCAGCTTCGCAGGGGGCGCCTACGAGCAGTACTTC	CASSFAGGAYEQYF	TRBD1	.	TRBV11-3	TRBJ2-7
TGTGCCAGCAGCTTAGGAACAGGCTCCTACGAGCAGTACTTC	CASSLGTGSYEQYF	.	.	TRBV7-9	TRBJ2-7
TGTGCCAGTAGTAAAAACGGGGACAGGAGCGGAGGCTACACCTTC	CASSKNGDRSGGYTF	TRBD1	.	TRBV19	TRBJ1-2